The clone carrying this TCR beta chain was detected many times. What it binds is unknown. The CDR3 goes on 3 residues after the read ends, and that part is filled in from the germline J gene. V gave up 4 bases and J gave up 3 bases; unmatched junction bases: 3. This CDR3 has 13 residues. Germline V gives CDR1 DFQATT, CDR2 SNEGSKA (reference sequence). The repertoire was sequenced with immunoSEQ multiplex PCR; TCRdb's copy has only in-frame clones and lacks some. The sample shows 40,000 to 55,000 clones, none of them appearing just once. This record comes from a study of T cell clonality in common variable immunodeficiency. Whole-study results and caveats: Patient heterogeneity in the CVID cohort limited correlations between repertoire features and clinical complications. Fewer deletions and N-nucleotide insertions were reportedly seen in common variable immunodeficiency TCR beta sequences.

This sequence originates from a person aged 18 to 75 in good health. The sequencing input was peripheral blood mononuclear cells. The rearrangement joins TRBV20-1 to TRBJ1-1; 9 bases match TRBD1. The part of the CDR3 DNA that was read is TGCAGTGCTAAGACAGGGGGGTACACTGAA. Encoded protein: CSAKTGGYTE. The CDR3 reads in full as CSAKTGGYTEAFF.